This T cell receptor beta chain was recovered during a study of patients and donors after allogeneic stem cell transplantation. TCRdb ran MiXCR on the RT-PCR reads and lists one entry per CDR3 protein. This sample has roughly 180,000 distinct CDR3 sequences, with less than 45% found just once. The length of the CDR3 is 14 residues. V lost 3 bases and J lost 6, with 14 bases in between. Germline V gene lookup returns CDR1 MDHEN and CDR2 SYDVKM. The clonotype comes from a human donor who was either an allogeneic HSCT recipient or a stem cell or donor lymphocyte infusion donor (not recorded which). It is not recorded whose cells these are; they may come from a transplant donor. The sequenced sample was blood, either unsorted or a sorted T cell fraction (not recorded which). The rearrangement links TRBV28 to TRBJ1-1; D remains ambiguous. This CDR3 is CASSFQVGIPEAFF. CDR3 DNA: TGTGCCAGCAGTTTCCAGGTAGGGATTCCTGAAGCTTTCTTT.